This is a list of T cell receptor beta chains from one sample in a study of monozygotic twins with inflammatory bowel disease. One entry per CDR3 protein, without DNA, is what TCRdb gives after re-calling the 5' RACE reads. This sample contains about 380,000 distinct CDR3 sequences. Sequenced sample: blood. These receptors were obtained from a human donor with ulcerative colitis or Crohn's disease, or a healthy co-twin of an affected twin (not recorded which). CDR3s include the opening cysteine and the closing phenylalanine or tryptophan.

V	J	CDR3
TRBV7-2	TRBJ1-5	CASSSRGGWNQPQHF
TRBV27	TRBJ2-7	CASSSSGGAKYEQYF
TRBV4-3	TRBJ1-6	CASSQDQRGGNSPLHF
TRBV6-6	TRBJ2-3	CASSYMAFTDTQYF
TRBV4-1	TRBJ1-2	CASSRLQVSPPNYGYTF
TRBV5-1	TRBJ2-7	CASSLGGGREQYF
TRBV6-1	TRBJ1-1	CASTVPGQGAAEAFF
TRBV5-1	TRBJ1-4	CASSPGTATNEKPFF
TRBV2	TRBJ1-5	CASSEQGDQPQHF
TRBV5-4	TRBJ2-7	CASSYQSRSSYEQYF